The 22 T cell receptor beta chains below were found in one sample sequenced in a study of blood T cell repertoires in COVID-19. The method was immunoSEQ multiplex PCR; TCRdb's version includes in-frame clones alone and lacks a portion of them. This table has hundreds of thousands of clones, 82% appearing once. The material sequenced was peripheral blood. The source of these receptors is a woman aged 70-85 years with acute or convalescent COVID-19.

V and J are TRBV6-6 and TRBJ1-5, with 8 bases matching TRBD1. The CDR3 is made up of 17 amino acids. V dropped 5 bases and J dropped 0; count of bases not matched to a gene: 9. Germline V gives CDR1 MNHNY, CDR2 SVGAGI (reference sequence). The DNA of the CDR3 is TGTGCCAGCAGTGGATCAGGGGGCACCGATAGCAATCAGCCCCAGCATTTT. Translated: CASSGSGGTDSNQPQHF.

V is TRBV19 and J is TRBJ1-5; D gene uncertain. This CDR3 has 17 residues. The germline V and J ends were trimmed by 6 bases and 5 bases, with 23 bases remaining between them. Germline V gene lookup returns CDR1 LNHDA and CDR2 SQIVND (reference sequence). CDR3 region: CASSTESGRGIDQPQHF. The CDR3 nucleotides are TGTGCCAGTAGCACCGAATCCGGGAGAGGGATCGATCAGCCCCAGCATTTT.

The V gene is TRBV3-1 (or the pseudogene TRBV3-2), the J gene TRBJ1-5, with 10 positions matching TRBD1. The germline V gene encodes CDR1 LGHDT and CDR2 YNNKEL (reference sequence). The CDR3 spans 20 residues. The ends lost 0 bases at V and 0 bases at J; junction bases unmatched: 11. The CDR3 DNA reads TGTGCCAGCAGCCAAGAGATTGGGACAGGGGCATTCAATAGCAATCAGCCCCAGCATTTT. Its translation is CASSQEIGTGAFNSNQPQHF.

This clone occurred once. The V and J genes are TRBV5-1 and TRBJ2-2; D uncertain. CDR3 length: 15 residues. Germline CDR1 SGHRS, CDR2 YFSETQ. Trimming took off 1 base at V and 8 bases at J, with 15 bases between the two ends. CDR3 sequence (DNA): TGCGCCAGCAGCTTGACAGCACTTGAAAAAGGGGAGCTGTTTTTT. Its translation: CASSLTALEKGELFF. The full variable domain, in which reference TRBV5-1 and TRBJ2-2 provide the parts outside the CDR3, is KAGVTQTPRYLIKTRGQQVTLSCSPISGHRSVSWYQQTPGQGLQFLFEYFSETQRNKGNFPGRFSGRQFSNSRSEMNVSTLELGDSALYLCASSLTALEKGELFFGEGSRLTVL.

The chain has TRBV7-9 and TRBJ2-7; D perhaps matches TRBD1 (6 bases). V shed 5 bases and J shed 4 bases, with 21 bases lying between them. Looked up from germline, CDR1 is SEHNR and CDR2 is FQNEAQ (reference sequence). This CDR3 region has 16 residues. CDR3 in amino acids: CASSTGTLKGSYEQYF. The CDR3 coding sequence is TGTGCCAGCAGCACCGGGACACTCAAGGGGTCTTACGAGCAGTACTTC.

This clone occurred a few times. The CDR3 is CASSPFGRLSSYEQYF. The CDR3 nucleotides are TGTGCCAGCTCACCATTTGGCAGACTAAGCTCCTACGAGCAGTACTTC. The chain has TRBV18 and TRBJ2-7; tentatively, D is TRBD2 (5 bases). Germline lookup yields CDR1 KGHSH and CDR2 LQKENI. Trimming pared 2 bases from V and 0 bases from J, leaving 14 bases between. CDR3 length: 16 amino acids.

CDR3 sequence reads: CASSLLQGYNSPLHF. The CDR3, as DNA: TGTGCCAGCAGCCTACTTCAGGGGTACAATTCACCCCTCCACTTT. The chain couples TRBV14 to TRBJ1-6, with a weak D call TRBD1 (6 bases). The germline gives CDR1 SGHDN, CDR2 FVKESK. V gave up 4 bases and J gave up 7 bases, with 14 bases separating them. The CDR3 has 15 residues.

About this clone itself: Mismatch with germline at one junction end may stem from a read error. This chain joins TRBV7-9 and TRBJ1-3; tentatively, D is TRBD1 (5 bases). CDR3 size: 12 residues. CDR1 is SEHNR, CDR2 FQNEAQ, per germline (reference sequence). CDR3 in DNA: TGTGCCAGCAGCCCTGGAGGGGCGGTGGTTTCCTTT. Translated, it gives CASSPGGAVVSF.

The chain links TRBV15 to TRBJ2-1; D might be TRBD1 (5 bases). Germline V gene sequence: CDR1 LNHNV, CDR2 YYDKDF (reference sequence). V lost 3 bases, J lost 9 bases, and 15 bases lay in between. The CDR3 covers 14 residues. The CDR3: CATSSASGIREQFF. CDR3 bases: TGTGCCACCAGCAGTGCTTCAGGGATCCGTGAGCAGTTCTTC.

The sample holds one count of this clone. The J gene is TRBJ1-1, the V gene TRBV2; possibly TRBD1 for D (6 bases). Trimming removed 9 bases from V and 2 bases from J, with 13 bases in between. In germline, CDR1 is SNHLY, CDR2 FYNNEI. The CDR3 consists of 13 residues. The CDR3 coding sequence is TGTGCCAGTTTCCGGGACATAAACACTGAAGCTTTCTTT. This gives the protein CASFRDINTEAFF.

The J gene is TRBJ2-7, the V gene TRBV7-9, with D possibly being TRBD1 (5 bases). Trimming stripped 0 bases from V and 2 bases from J, with 11 bases between. Germline loops: CDR1 SEHNR, CDR2 FQNEAQ (reference sequence). CDR3 length equals 15 residues. CDR3 loop: CASSLASGRAYEQYF. The CDR3 DNA follows: TGTGCCAGCAGCTTAGCGTCGGGCAGGGCCTACGAGCAGTACTTC.

This chain connects TRBV6-2 or TRBV6-3 to TRBJ1-2; 9 nucleotides align to TRBD1. CDR3 length equals 14 residues. V shed 0 bases, J shed 9 bases, and the junction held 5 bases outside the gene matches. Germline V CDR1 and CDR2: MNHEY, SVGEGT. The CDR3 region is CASSYSKGTGSYTF. The CDR3 coding sequence is TGTGCCAGCAGTTACTCGAAGGGGACAGGGAGCTACACCTTC.

This clone was detected only a few times. The chain is built from TRBV15 and TRBJ2-7, with D tentatively TRBD1 (5 bases). The CDR3 covers 15 residues. The germline gives CDR1 LNHNV, CDR2 YYDKDF (reference sequence). Trimming left V 0 bases short and J 2 bases short, with 11 bases between. The DNA for the CDR3 is TGTGCCACCAGCAGAGATCGGACGGACACCTACGAGCAGTACTTC. This translates into CATSRDRTDTYEQYF.

J is TRBJ1-6 and V is TRBV18; possible D gene TRBD1, 6 bases. The CDR3 has 15 residues. CDR1 and CDR2 from the germline V gene are KGHSH and LQKENI. V gave up 2 bases and J gave up 7 bases, with 12 bases separating them. CDR3 protein: CASSPIGGENSPLHF. In DNA, the CDR3 is TGTGCCAGCTCACCAATAGGGGGAGAGAATTCACCCCTCCACTTT.

A word on this clone: One junction end does not reproduce the germline sequence, and a read error may be involved. The chain recombines TRBV7-7 with TRBJ2-1; 7 bases match TRBD2. The CDR3 contains 15 residues. Germline CDR1 and CDR2: SSHAT and FNYEAQ (reference sequence). CDR3: CASSLGRGTYNEQFF. As DNA, the CDR3 is TGTGCTAGCAGCTTAGGGAGGGGTACCTACAATGAGCAGTTCTTC.

This chain joins TRBV27 and TRBJ2-1, with D tentatively TRBD1 (6 bases). Trimming removed 4 bases at V and 3 bases at J, with 16 bases between. In germline, CDR1 is MNHEY, CDR2 SMNVEV (reference sequence). There are 16 residues in the CDR3. The CDR3 nucleotides are TGTGCCAGCAGTTCTACAGGGTTCGGAAGCTACAATGAGCAGTTCTTC. It codes for CASSSTGFGSYNEQFF.

J is TRBJ2-3 and V is TRBV3-1 (or the pseudogene TRBV3-2); 14 bases map to TRBD2. The CDR3 is made up of 17 amino acids. V trimming: 4 bases; J trimming: 0 bases; junction bases outside the gene matches: 3. Per the germline V gene, CDR1 is LGHDT and CDR2 is YNNKEL (reference sequence). The chain's CDR3 is CASSPGTSGGSTDTQYF. The DNA for the CDR3 is TGTGCCAGCAGCCCCGGGACTAGCGGGGGAAGCACAGATACGCAGTATTTT.

The gene calls are TRBV5-1 and TRBJ2-3; the D gene is possibly TRBD2 (6 bases). CDR1 is SGHRS and CDR2 is YFSETQ in the germline V gene. Trimming shortened V by 4 bases and J by 0 bases, and 15 bases separated the two germline ends. This CDR3 spans 16 amino acids. Here the CDR3 reads CASSGRDSASTDTQYF. The DNA for the CDR3 is TGCGCCAGCAGCGGCCGGGACTCGGCTAGCACAGATACGCAGTATTTT.

J is TRBJ1-1 and V is TRBV5-1; no definite D call. Germline-derived CDR1 and CDR2 are SGHRS and YFSETQ. Trimming stripped 0 bases from V and 0 bases from J, with 6 bases between. The CDR3 loop spans 14 amino acids. The chain's CDR3 is CASSLAAVNTEAFF. For the CDR3, the DNA is TGCGCCAGCAGCTTGGCCGCAGTGAACACTGAAGCTTTCTTT. The whole variable domain, filled in from reference TRBV5-1 and TRBJ1-1, reads KAGVTQTPRYLIKTRGQQVTLSCSPISGHRSVSWYQQTPGQGLQFLFEYFSETQRNKGNFPGRFSGRQFSNSRSEMNVSTLELGDSALYLCASSLAAVNTEAFFGQGTRLTVV.

This chain connects TRBV24-1 to TRBJ2-1; the match to TRBD1 covers 9 bases. The CDR3 runs to 14 residues. The V and J ends lost 9 bases and 3 bases, in that order; junction bases with no gene match: 5. CDR1 and CDR2 (germline): KGHDR, SFDVKD. The CDR3 region is CATAGTGNYNEQFF. In nucleotides, the CDR3 is TGTGCCACCGCCGGGACAGGGAACTACAATGAGCAGTTCTTC.

The chain is built from TRBV12-3 or TRBV12-4 and TRBJ1-2; D unresolved. This CDR3 is 13 amino acids long. V lost 1 base to trimming and J lost 0 bases, with 3 bases between them. The CDR3 loop is CASSLGANYGYTF. The CDR3 DNA is TGTGCCAGCAGTTTAGGAGCTAACTATGGCTACACCTTC.

The chain recombines TRBV7-9 with TRBJ2-1, with 10 bases fitting TRBD2. V lost 3 bases to trimming and J lost 10 bases; unmatched junction nucleotides: 6. From germline, CDR1 is SEHNR and CDR2 FQNEAQ (reference sequence). This CDR3 is built from 14 residues. DNA for the CDR3: TGTGCCAGCAGCTTTAGCGGGGGGCCTCACGAGCAGTTCTTC. Residues: CASSFSGGPHEQFF. Full variable domain (outside the CDR3, taken from reference TRBV7-9 and TRBJ2-1): DTGVSQNPRHKITKRGQNVTFRCDPISEHNRLYWYRQTLGQGPEFLTYFQNEAQLEKSRLLSDRFSAERPKGSFSTLEIQRTEQGDSAMYLCASSFSGGPHEQFFGPGTRLTVL.